The text below deals with one T cell receptor (beta chain). Its specificity is not known. The sample belongs to a study of breast tumors, draining lymph nodes, adjacent tissues. With 3 bases clipped from V and 11 bases from J, the junction kept 13 bases outside the gene matches. This CDR3 is 15 amino acids long. Germline loops: CDR1 PRHDT, CDR2 FYEKMQ (reference sequence). Breast cancer patients provided tissue from their axillary draining lymph nodes. TCRdb used MiXCR to reprocess the multiplex PCR reads, holding one entry per CDR3 protein. The sample includes about 270,000 distinct CDR3 sequences, around 30% of them seen just once. Whole-study findings and limits: Tumor T cell lymph node origin was a supported hypothesis, not proven. Tumor and nontumor repertoires were significantly more similar in luminal-like than in basal-like breast cancer. Findings are consistent with lymph node origin and intratumoral expansion of most tumor T cells. Tumor repertoires ranked between lymph nodes and nontumor tissue in diversity, with V and J gene preferences.

This chain connects TRBV13 to TRBJ2-3; 8 nucleotides match TRBD2. The sample consisted of axillary lymph node tissue. This clonotype was sampled from a female donor with breast cancer. Some clones in this sample may be carry-over from other donors' samples. CDR3 DNA sequence: TGTGCCAGCAGCTTGCGGGAGGCGCGTTACAATGAGCAGTATTTT. This encodes CASSLREARYNEQYF.